This paragraph covers one TCR beta chain sequence. V gave up 8 bases and J gave up 10 bases, with 15 bases separating them. Germline CDR1 PRHDT, CDR2 FYEKMQ (reference sequence). The CDR3 has 13 residues. The data derive from a study of blood T cell repertoires in COVID-19. About the study: Sites in the United States, Italy and Spain provided acute and convalescent COVID-19 samples.

In the original workflow: How many nucleated cells were present was estimated from reference gene primer amplification. Assay: immunoSEQ multiplex PCR; the TCRdb copy retains only in-frame clones and omits some. V, J and clone size are taken as reported in that table, and D and trimming were inferred from the DNA itself. The table lists 200,000 or so clones, about 80% of them singletons. The chain carries TRBV13 and TRBJ1-6; D perhaps matches TRBD1 (6 bases). The TCR comes from a woman in her sixties or seventies with acute or convalescent COVID-19. Sequenced input: peripheral blood. CDR3 sequence: CASQGRGGSPLHF. CDR3 sequence (DNA): TGTGCCAGCCAGGGGAGGGGGGGATCACCCCTCCACTTT.